The clone carrying this TCR beta chain was seen a few times. Its specificity is unknown. Surgery without prior neoadjuvant therapy was the treatment of the selected pancreatic ductal adenocarcinoma patients. Here immunoSEQ multiplex PCR was the method, and the copy in TCRdb shows in-frame clones only, minus some. The sample shows some 4,500 clones, 68% of them seen only once. These data come from a study of T cells in pancreatic ductal adenocarcinoma. V shed 3 bases and J shed 5 bases, with 10 bases lying between them. Germline V gene lookup returns CDR1 SGHNT and CDR2 YENEEA. The CDR3 length is 13 residues. Notes on the study in general: Tumor samples had fewer productive templates and 6.5 to 10-fold fewer unique clonotypes than blood. Blood clonality (roughly 0.067) did not differ significantly from tumor (approximately 0.1). This surgical cohort overrepresents the minority presenting with early-stage disease. Tumors hold more CD45RO+ effector T cells, which may bias toward lower diversity.

The chain couples TRBV11-3 to TRBJ2-5; D possibly corresponds to TRBD1 (6 bases). The TCR originated in a human donor with pancreatic ductal adenocarcinoma. The source material was pancreatic tumor tissue. The CDR3 nucleotides are TGTGCCAGCAGCTTCACTAGGGGGGAGACCCAGTACTTC. Its protein is CASSFTRGETQYF.